The 22 T cell receptor beta chains below were found in one sample sequenced in a study of blood T cell repertoires in COVID-19. TCRdb's table, derived via immunoSEQ multiplex PCR, lists solely in-frame clones and lacks some. The data hold 90,000 to 120,000 clones, with roughly 90% observed a single time. Sequenced sample: peripheral blood. The receptors originated from a man aged 35 to 55 with active or convalescent COVID-19.

J is TRBJ2-1 and V is TRBV28; possible D gene TRBD1, 6 bases. This CDR3 is 12 amino acids long. Per germline, CDR1 MDHEN and CDR2 SYDVKM. Trimming cost V 6 bases and J 10 bases, with 13 bases left between them. CDR3 sequence reads: CASRTRTVEQFF. CDR3 DNA sequence: TGTGCCAGCAGAACGCGGACAGTGGAGCAGTTCTTC.

This chain links TRBV19 with TRBJ2-1, with TRBD2 matching 10 bases. The V gene end was trimmed by 7 bases and the J gene end by 4 bases; junction bases not matched to a gene: 7. Germline loops: CDR1 LNHDA, CDR2 SQIVND (reference sequence). The CDR3 extends over 15 amino acids. CDR3 sequence: CASNTGTSDYNEQFF. CDR3 sequence (DNA): TGTGCCAGTAATACCGGGACTAGCGATTACAATGAGCAGTTCTTC.

The chain links TRBV14 to TRBJ2-1; D gene uncertain. CDR1 is SGHDN and CDR2 is FVKESK in the germline V gene. The CDR3 length is 16 residues. Trimming left V 3 bases short and J 8 bases short, with 20 bases between. The CDR3 loop is CASSHPSELRGDEQFF. In DNA form, the CDR3 reads TGTGCCAGCAGCCACCCATCGGAGCTTAGAGGCGATGAGCAGTTCTTC.

The chain has TRBV5-1 and TRBJ2-1; D is possibly TRBD2 (5 bases). The CDR3 is made up of 16 amino acids. Trimming stripped 4 bases from V and 9 bases from J, with 23 bases between. Germline lookup yields CDR1 SGHRS and CDR2 YFSETQ. CDR3 residues: CASSKPRDVLDTEQFF. The DNA for the CDR3 is TGCGCCAGCAGCAAGCCACGGGATGTCCTCGACACTGAGCAGTTCTTC.

The rearrangement joins TRBV5-6 to TRBJ1-2; perhaps TRBD1 as D (5 bases). Per the germline V gene, CDR1 is SGHDT and CDR2 is YYEEEE. The germline V and J ends were trimmed by 4 bases and 8 bases, with 18 bases remaining between them. CDR3 length: 14 amino acids. CDR3 sequence (DNA): TGTGCCAGCAGCGGACCCACAGGTACAGAGGGCTACACCTTC. It encodes CASSGPTGTEGYTF.

The V call is TRBV21-1, the J call TRBJ1-4; TRBD1, the table's D call, was not compared with the DNA. TRBV21-1 is shown as a pseudogene. CDR3 length equals 15 residues. The CDR3 protein is CASSSGQGHNEKLFF. For the CDR3, the DNA is TGTGCCAGCAGCAGCGGACAAGGCCACAATGAAAAACTGTTTTTT.

This chain connects TRBV29-1 to TRBJ2-4; 8 bases line up with TRBD2. The germline V gene has CDR1 SQVTM and CDR2 ANQGSEA. The CDR3 runs 16 residues. V lost 0 bases, J lost 7 bases, and 11 bases stayed unmatched. CDR3 sequence reads: CSVEEGPGTRMNIQYF. DNA of the CDR3: TGCAGCGTTGAAGAGGGACCCGGGACTAGGATGAACATTCAGTACTTC.

CDR3 amino acids: CSTSTGPTYEQYF. CDR3 DNA: TGCAGCACTTCGACAGGGCCAACCTACGAGCAGTACTTC. V and J are TRBV29-1 and TRBJ2-7, with TRBD1 identical over 7 bases. In germline, CDR1 is SQVTM, CDR2 ANQGSEA. CDR3 length: 13 residues. The V gene end was trimmed by 8 bases and the J gene end by 2 bases; junction bases not matched to a gene: 9.

The chain couples TRBV19 to TRBJ1-2; D gene unclear. V lost 3 bases and J lost 4, with 6 bases in between. CDR3 size: 12 residues. Per the germline V gene, CDR1 is LNHDA and CDR2 is SQIVND (reference sequence). The CDR3 loop is CASSIAGYGYTF. CDR3 in DNA: TGTGCCAGTAGTATTGCGGGCTATGGCTACACCTTC.

Comments on this clone: One end of the junction is discordant with germline, which a read error may explain. The chain is built from TRBV28 and TRBJ2-3; 7 bases map to TRBD2. CDR1 MDHEN and CDR2 SYDVKM come from the germline V gene. CDR3 length equals 13 residues. CDR3 nucleotide sequence: TGCGGGGCCGGGGAGGGGTCCACAGATACGCAGTATTTT. Amino acid sequence: CGAGEGSTDTQYF.

The chain couples TRBV4-1 to TRBJ2-7, with 10 bases fitting TRBD2. J was trimmed by 6 bases and V by 1 base; bases with no gene match: 6. The CDR3 runs 15 residues. Per germline, CDR1 MGHRA and CDR2 YSYEKL. The CDR3 DNA follows: TGCGCCAGCAGCCAAGTGGCTAGCGGGAGATTCGAGCAGTACTTC. It encodes CASSQVASGRFEQYF.

This chain joins TRBV6-5 and TRBJ1-2; D is unresolved. The germline CDR1 and CDR2 sequences are MNHEY and SVGAGI. The V end was cut by 10 bases, the J end by 4 bases, with 16 bases between. The CDR3 has 13 amino acids. The CDR3 reads CATGLPQAYGYTF. The CDR3 DNA reads TGTGCCACTGGACTCCCTCAGGCCTATGGCTACACCTTC.

This clone was counted only a few times. This chain uses TRBV6-4 with TRBJ1-1; D is perhaps TRBD1 (5 bases). Germline CDR1 reads MRHNA; CDR2 reads SNTAGT. The germline V and J ends were trimmed by 3 bases and 4 bases, with 9 bases remaining between them. This CDR3 contains 13 residues. For the CDR3, the DNA is TGTGCCAGCAGTGAGCAAAGGGGCACTGAAGCTTTCTTT. Translation gives CASSEQRGTEAFF.

The chain combines TRBV27 with TRBJ2-6, with D possibly TRBD2 on 6 matching bases. This CDR3 has 15 amino acids. Looked up from germline, CDR1 is MNHEY and CDR2 is SMNVEV (reference sequence). V gave up 9 bases and J gave up 1 base, with 13 bases separating them. CDR3 DNA: TGTGCCAGTGGGCGGGACTTGTCTGGGGCCAACGTCCTGACTTTC. This codes for CASGRDLSGANVLTF.

This clone appeared once. This chain uses TRBV4-3 with TRBJ2-2, with a possible D match to TRBD2 (5 bases). The CDR3 is made up of 17 amino acids. In germline, CDR1 is LGHNA, CDR2 YSLEER. The V and J ends lost 2 bases and 3 bases respectively, with 16 bases between them. CDR3 in DNA: TGCGCCAGCAGCCAAACACTCACGGACTTATACACCGGGGAGCTGTTTTTT. This translates into CASSQTLTDLYTGELFF.

The J gene is TRBJ2-1, the V gene TRBV10-1; 12 nucleotides agree with TRBD2. The germline V gene encodes CDR1 WNHNN and CDR2 SYGVQD (reference sequence). Germline trimming cut 5 bases from V and 7 bases from J; bases unmatched to any gene: 6. The CDR3 is 15 amino acids. The CDR3: CASSRTSGRNNEQFF. CDR3 nucleotide sequence: TGCGCCAGCAGTCGAACTAGCGGGAGGAATAATGAGCAGTTCTTC.

The CDR3 protein is CASSSPLALLQETQYF. CDR3 in DNA: TGTGCCAGCAGCTCCCCCCTAGCGCTCCTCCAGGAGACCCAGTACTTC. The chain uses TRBV3-1 (or the pseudogene TRBV3-2) and TRBJ2-5; tentative D call: TRBD2 (6 bases). Germline CDR1 reads LGHDT; CDR2 reads YNNKEL (reference sequence). This CDR3 contains 16 residues. V was shortened by 5 bases and J by 5 bases, with 21 bases between the two germline ends.

CDR3 sequence reads: CASNGDNPHNEQFF. Here the CDR3 DNA reads TGTGCCAGTAACGGGGATAACCCTCACAATGAGCAGTTCTTC. The chain couples TRBV19 to TRBJ2-1, with D possibly TRBD2 on 5 matching bases. Germline CDR1 and CDR2: LNHDA and SQIVND (reference sequence). The CDR3 is 14 amino acids. Trimming stripped 7 bases from V and 5 bases from J, with 15 bases between.

This clone was observed a few times. The CDR3 region has the DNA TGTGCCAGCAGTAACTTCGGGACAGGTAGTTACCAGCCCCAGCATTTT. This gives the protein CASSNFGTGSYQPQHF. J is TRBJ1-5 and V is TRBV6-6; 8 positions agree with TRBD1. Germline V gene sequence: CDR1 MNHNY, CDR2 SVGAGI (reference sequence). This CDR3 has 16 residues. Trimming at V came to 5 bases and at J to 7 bases, leaving 13 bases not matched to a gene.

J is TRBJ1-2 and V is TRBV6-5; D call uncertain. Germline V gene data show CDR1 as MNHEY and CDR2 as SVGAGI. Trimming stripped 0 bases from V and 7 bases from J, with 6 bases between. The CDR3 is 12 residues long. The CDR3 spells CASSYSPGGYTF. The CDR3 DNA reads TGTGCCAGCAGTTACTCCCCAGGTGGCTACACCTTC.

The rearrangement links TRBV14 to TRBJ2-7, with 9 bases identical to TRBD2. The V and J ends lost 1 base and 3 bases, in that order; junction bases with no gene match: 10. The CDR3 extends over 17 amino acids. Germline V gene data show CDR1 as SGHDN and CDR2 as FVKESK. Here the CDR3 DNA reads TGTGCCAGCAGCCAAGTCGTCCGGCTAGCGGGAATCTACGAGCAGTACTTC. Protein product: CASSQVVRLAGIYEQYF.

The genes are TRBV20-1 and TRBJ1-5, with 12 nucleotides matching TRBD1. Germline-derived CDR1 and CDR2 are DFQATT and SNEGSKA (reference sequence). With V trimmed by 3 bases and J by 6 bases, 6 bases remained unmatched. The CDR3 extends over 15 amino acids. CDR3 amino acids: CSASGGTGGSQPQHF. The CDR3 DNA reads TGCAGTGCTAGTGGCGGGACAGGGGGCAGTCAGCCCCAGCATTTT.